A selection of T cell receptor beta chains follows, all from one sample in a study of T cells in Graves' hyperthyroidism and ophthalmopathy. In TCRdb, the multiplex PCR reads were re-called with MiXCR into one record per CDR3 protein. The sample carries hundreds of thousands of distinct CDR3 sequences, around 13% recorded once. The sequenced sample consisted of blood. The origin of the receptors is a woman aged 25 to 39 with Graves' hyperthyroidism that later progressed to Graves' ophthalmopathy. The CDR3 runs from the conserved cysteine through the conserved F or W. D genes are given only for firm matches. Clone size is given for some rows only: seen once, a few or many times, or a class if the clone is expanded.

clone_size j_call d_call v_call cdr3_nt cdr3_aa
many TRBJ2-5 NA TRBV12-3/TRBV12-4 TGTGCCAGCAGTTTAGAGGGGGTCTGGGAGACCCAGTACTTC CASSLEGVWETQYF
many TRBJ1-2 NA TRBV7-2 TGTGCCAGCAGCTCCACAGGGAGTGGCTACACCTTC CASSSTGSGYTF
NA TRBJ2-2 TRBD2 TRBV19 TGTGCCAGTAGTTTTTTTATTTTCCGGGGCGGGAGCACCGGGGAGCTGTTTTTT CASSFFIFRGGSTGELFF
many TRBJ2-1 NA TRBV19 TGTGCCAGTAGTATTCCGCCTCACAATGAGCAGTTCTTC CASSIPPHNEQFF
NA TRBJ2-1 TRBD2 TRBV13 TGTGCCAGCAGCTGGAGACTAGCGGGGAACTCCTACAATGAGCAGTTCTTC CASSWRLAGNSYNEQFF
few TRBJ2-7 NA TRBV7-9 TGTGCCAGCAGAATAGGCGACGGACAAGCCCCCTACGAGCAGTACTTC CASRIGDGQAPYEQYF
many TRBJ2-3 NA TRBV14 TGTGCCAGCAGCCCTAGTCACGGGGATACGCAGTATTTT CASSPSHGDTQYF
few TRBJ2-6 TRBD2 TRBV4-3 TGCGCCAGCAGCCAAGACGAAGGTACTAGCGGGATCTCTGGGGCCAACGTCCTGACTTTC CASSQDEGTSGISGANVLTF
NA TRBJ2-1 NA TRBV5-4 TGTGCCAGCAGCCCTGGGGGAGGTCCCCTCAGGAATGAGCAGTTCTTC CASSPGGGPLRNEQFF
many TRBJ2-5 NA TRBV28 TGTGCCAGCAGCGTCGGAGGAGGAGAGACCCAGTACTTC CASSVGGGETQYF
NA TRBJ2-3 TRBD2 TRBV20-1 TGCAGTGCTAGAGAGGGGCCGAGACGGCGGGAGCGGAGGGATACGCAGTATTTT CSAREGPRRRERRDTQYF
many TRBJ2-1 NA TRBV5-1 TGCGCCAGCAGCTTGACAGCCTACAATGAGCAGTTCTTC CASSLTAYNEQFF
NA TRBJ1-2 TRBD1 TRBV6-1 TGTGCCAGCCCAGGGGGGGCCAGCTACACCTTC CASPGGASYTF
NA TRBJ1-4 TRBD1 TRBV28 TGTGCCACCCTGGGACAGTTTAATGAAAAACTGTTTTTT CATLGQFNEKLFF
NA TRBJ2-3 TRBD2 TRBV19 TGTGCCAGTAGCAGGACTAGCGGTGGGACCACAGATACGCAGTATTTT CASSRTSGGTTDTQYF
many TRBJ2-1 TRBD2 TRBV2 TGTGCCAGCAGCGGACTAGCGGAGTACAATGAGCAGTTCTTC CASSGLAEYNEQFF
many TRBJ2-7 NA TRBV7-2 TGTGCCAGCAGCTCCCTTTTAACTGGCGAGCAGTACTTC CASSSLLTGEQYF
many TRBJ1-5 NA TRBV20-1 TGCAGTGCTAATCAGCCCCAGCATTTT CSANQPQHF
NA TRBJ1-1 NA TRBV25-1 TGTGCCAGCAGTGAAGGGCTTTGGAACACTGAAGCTTTCTTT CASSEGLWNTEAFF
many TRBJ2-3 NA TRBV28 TGTGCCAGCAGTTCAGGGAGTAGGGTTACGCAGTATTTT CASSSGSRVTQYF
few TRBJ2-7 NA TRBV6-2/TRBV6-3 TGTGCCAGCACCCCCAGGGGACCATCCTTTCCCTACGAGCAGTACTTC CASTPRGPSFPYEQYF
NA TRBJ1-5 NA TRBV12-3/TRBV12-4 TGTGCCAGCAGTTTAGTCGGTTTTGGTCAGCCCCAGCATTTT CASSLVGFGQPQHF
many TRBJ1-2 NA TRBV30 TGTGCCTGGAGTGTCTCGTACGGGACACTCTATGGCTACACCTTC CAWSVSYGTLYGYTF
many TRBJ1-1 NA TRBV19 TGTGCCAGTACCCTTGGGGGTTCCACTGAAGCTTTCTTT CASTLGGSTEAFF
many TRBJ2-3 NA TRBV10-3 TGTGCCATCAGTGAGTCGGGCAGCGGCACAGATACGCAGTATTTT CAISESGSGTDTQYF
NA TRBJ1-2 NA TRBV30 TGTGCCTGGAGTGTACGTTGGGTTCTTTGGGGCTACACCTTC CAWSVRWVLWGYTF
NA TRBJ2-3 TRBD2 TRBV9 TGTGCCAGCAGCGTAAGGGCGGGAGGAGGCACAGATACGCAGTATTTT CASSVRAGGGTDTQYF
NA TRBJ1-4 NA TRBV5-1 TGCGCCAGCAGCGCGGGAGGGTCTGAAGAAAAACTGTTTTTT CASSAGGSEEKLFF
many TRBJ1-1 NA TRBV6-1 TGTGCCAGCACCCCAGGGAAAACTGAAGCTTTCTTT CASTPGKTEAFF
many TRBJ2-7 NA TRBV11-2 TGTGCCAGCAGCCCTCAGGAAAAGCAGTACTTC CASSPQEKQYF
many TRBJ2-5 TRBD2 TRBV19 TGTGCCAGTAGTTCAAGACTAGCGGGATCGTCCTGGCAAGAGACCCAGTACTTC CASSSRLAGSSWQETQYF
NA TRBJ2-6 NA TRBV27 TGTGCCAGCGCATTGGGGATGTCTGGGGCCAACGCCCTGACTTTC CASALGMSGANALTF
NA TRBJ2-4 TRBD1 TRBV3-1 TGTGCCAGCAGGCCCGGGACAGGGGGGGCCAGAAACATTCAGTACTTC CASRPGTGGARNIQYF
many TRBJ1-5 NA TRBV27 TGTGCCAGCAGAAGAATCACTGGCCCGGCCCAGCCCCAGCATTTT CASRRITGPAQPQHF